Below, one TCR beta chain is given with its context. What it binds is not known. All the people who gave samples were healthy bone marrow donors. The source of the sample is a study of cytomegalovirus exposure and HLA in healthy donors. Study observations and caveats: Later analysis demonstrated an association between a missense DCLRE1C variant and TCR beta V- and J-gene trimming. Later analysis identified about 18,000 TCR beta sequences associated with HLA alleles, using a false discovery rate threshold of 0.05.

Both 60 Vbeta primers and 13 Jbeta primers went into the PCR. Measured with immunoSEQ multiplex PCR; TCRdb has only the in-frame clones, and not every one. The table has some 150,000 clones, 60% to 80% seen once; the top ten hold around 1.7%. In germline, CDR1 is SQVTM, CDR2 ANQGSEA. Trimming took off 8 bases at V and 4 bases at J, with 10 bases between the two ends. CDR3 length: 11 amino acids. This receptor was identified in a female donor in good health and CMV-seronegative. The V and J genes are TRBV29-1 and TRBJ2-3, with D hard to call. The sample consisted of PBMCs. The CDR3 sequence: CSLTQADTQYF. Written as DNA, the CDR3 is TGCAGCCTTACCCAGGCAGATACGCAGTATTTT.